The clone carrying this TCR beta chain was seen a handful of times. This specimen belongs to a study of type 1 and type 2 diabetes patients. Amplification started from genomic DNA. Multiplex PCR with 30 forward and 13 reverse primers amplified the TCR beta CDR3. TCRdb recomputed calls from the multiplex PCR reads with MiXCR, one row per CDR3 protein. The sample has 250,000 or so distinct CDR3 sequences, roughly 50% seen once. Sequenced sample: peripheral blood mononuclear cells (PBMCs). The sequence came from a man aged 18 to 29 with type 2 diabetes.

CDR3 sequence: CASRTATGGTGELFF. Here the CDR3 DNA reads TGTGCCAGCAGGACAGCGACAGGGGGTACCGGGGAGCTGTTTTTT. V usage is TRBV2 and J usage is TRBJ2-2, with 9 bases identical to TRBD1. The V gene end was trimmed by 6 bases and the J gene end by 5 bases; junction bases not matched to a gene: 7. Germline CDR1 and CDR2: SNHLY and FYNNEI. This CDR3 is built from 15 residues.